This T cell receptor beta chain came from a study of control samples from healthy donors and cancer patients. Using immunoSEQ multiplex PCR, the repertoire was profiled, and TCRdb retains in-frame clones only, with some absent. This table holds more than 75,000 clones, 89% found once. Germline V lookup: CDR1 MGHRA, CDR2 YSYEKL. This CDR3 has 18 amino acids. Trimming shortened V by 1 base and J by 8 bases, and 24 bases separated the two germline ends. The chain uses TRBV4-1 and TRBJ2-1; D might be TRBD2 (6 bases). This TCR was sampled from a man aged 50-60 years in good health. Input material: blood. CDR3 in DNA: TGCGCCAGCAGCCAAGCTCCATCCCCGTCTAGCGTAGTCGATGAGCAGTTCTTC. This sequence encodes CASSQAPSPSSVVDEQFF.